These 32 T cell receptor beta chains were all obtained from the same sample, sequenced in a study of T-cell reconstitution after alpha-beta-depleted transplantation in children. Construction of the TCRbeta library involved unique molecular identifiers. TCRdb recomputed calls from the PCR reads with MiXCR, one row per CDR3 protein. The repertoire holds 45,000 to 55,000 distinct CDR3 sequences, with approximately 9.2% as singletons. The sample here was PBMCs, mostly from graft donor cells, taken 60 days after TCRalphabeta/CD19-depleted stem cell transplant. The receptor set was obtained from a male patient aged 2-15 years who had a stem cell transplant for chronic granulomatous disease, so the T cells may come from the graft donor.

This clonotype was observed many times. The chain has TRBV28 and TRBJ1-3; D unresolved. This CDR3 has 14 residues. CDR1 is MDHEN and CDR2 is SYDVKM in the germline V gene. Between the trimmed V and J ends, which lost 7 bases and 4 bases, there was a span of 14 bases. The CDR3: CASNPQIAGNTIYF. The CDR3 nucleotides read TGTGCCAGCAACCCCCAAATTGCAGGAAACACCATATATTTT.

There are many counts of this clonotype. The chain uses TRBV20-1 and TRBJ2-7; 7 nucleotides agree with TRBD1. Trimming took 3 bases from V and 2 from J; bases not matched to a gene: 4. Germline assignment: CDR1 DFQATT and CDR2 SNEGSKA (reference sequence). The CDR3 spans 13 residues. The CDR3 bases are TGCAGTGCTAGGAATACAGGGGCCTACGAGCAGTACTTC. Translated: CSARNTGAYEQYF.

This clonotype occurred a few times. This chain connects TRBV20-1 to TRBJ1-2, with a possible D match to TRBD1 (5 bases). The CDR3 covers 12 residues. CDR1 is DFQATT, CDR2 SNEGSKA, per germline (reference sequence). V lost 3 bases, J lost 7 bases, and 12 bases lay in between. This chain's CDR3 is CSASLGPGGYTF. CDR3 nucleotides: TGCAGTGCTAGTCTGGGGCCTGGTGGCTACACCTTC.

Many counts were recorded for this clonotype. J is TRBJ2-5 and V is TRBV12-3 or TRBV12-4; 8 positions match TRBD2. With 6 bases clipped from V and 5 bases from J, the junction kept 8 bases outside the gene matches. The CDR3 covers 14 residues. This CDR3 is CASRESGREETQYF. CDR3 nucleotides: TGTGCCAGCAGAGAGTCCGGGAGGGAGGAGACCCAGTACTTC.

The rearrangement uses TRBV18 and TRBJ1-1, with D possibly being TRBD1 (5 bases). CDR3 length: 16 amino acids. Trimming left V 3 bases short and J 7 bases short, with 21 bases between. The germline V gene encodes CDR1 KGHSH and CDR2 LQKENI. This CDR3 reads CASSPSRGTMPVEAFF. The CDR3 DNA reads TGTGCCAGCTCACCGTCTCGAGGGACGATGCCCGTTGAAGCTTTCTTT.

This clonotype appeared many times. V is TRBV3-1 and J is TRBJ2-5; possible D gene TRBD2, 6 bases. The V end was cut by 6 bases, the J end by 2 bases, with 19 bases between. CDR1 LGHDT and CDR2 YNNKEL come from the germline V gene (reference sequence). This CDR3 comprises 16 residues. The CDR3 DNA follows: TGTGCCAGCAGTCCCCTGGGGGGAAACCTACAAGAGACCCAGTACTTC. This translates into CASSPLGGNLQETQYF.

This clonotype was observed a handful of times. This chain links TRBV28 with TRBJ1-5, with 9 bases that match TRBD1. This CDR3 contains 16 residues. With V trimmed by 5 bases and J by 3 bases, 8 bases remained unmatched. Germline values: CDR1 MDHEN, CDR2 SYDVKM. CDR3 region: CASSLSRDRANQPQHF. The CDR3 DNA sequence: TGTGCCAGCAGTCTCTCCCGGGACAGGGCCAATCAGCCCCAGCATTTT.

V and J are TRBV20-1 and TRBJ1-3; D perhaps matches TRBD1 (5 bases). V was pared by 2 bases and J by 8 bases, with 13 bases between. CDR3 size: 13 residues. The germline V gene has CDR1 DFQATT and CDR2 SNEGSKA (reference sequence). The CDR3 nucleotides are TGCAGTGCTAGACGAGGAGGGGCGGACACCATATATTTT. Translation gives CSARRGGADTIYF.

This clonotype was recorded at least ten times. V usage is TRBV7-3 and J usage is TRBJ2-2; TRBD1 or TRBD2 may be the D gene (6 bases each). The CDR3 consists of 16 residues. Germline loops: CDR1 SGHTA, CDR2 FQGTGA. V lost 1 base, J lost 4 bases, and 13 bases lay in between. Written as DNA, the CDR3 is TGTGCCAGCAGCTTAATGGGCAGGGGAGGCACCGGGGAGCTGTTTTTT. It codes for CASSLMGRGGTGELFF. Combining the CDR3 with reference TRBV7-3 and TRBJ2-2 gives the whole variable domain GAGVSQTPSNKVTEKGKYVELRCDPISGHTALYWYRQSLGQGPEFLIYFQGTGAADDSGLPNDRFFAVRPEGSVSTLKIQRTERGDSAVYLCASSLMGRGGTGELFFGEGSRLTVL.

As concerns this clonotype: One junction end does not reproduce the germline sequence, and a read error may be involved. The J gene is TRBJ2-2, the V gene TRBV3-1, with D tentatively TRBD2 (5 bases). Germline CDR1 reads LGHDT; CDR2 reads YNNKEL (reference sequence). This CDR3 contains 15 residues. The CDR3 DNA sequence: TGTGCCAGCTGCCAAGAGTTGCGCGGGTCCGGGGAGCTGTTTTTT. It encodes CASCQELRGSGELFF.

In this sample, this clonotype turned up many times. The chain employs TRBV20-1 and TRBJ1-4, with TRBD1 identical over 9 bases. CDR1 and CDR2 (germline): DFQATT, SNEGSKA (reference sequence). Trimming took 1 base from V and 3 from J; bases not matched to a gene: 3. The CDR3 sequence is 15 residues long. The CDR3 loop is CSARGGQGPNEKLFF. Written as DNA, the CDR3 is TGCAGTGCTAGAGGCGGACAGGGGCCTAATGAAAAACTGTTTTTT.

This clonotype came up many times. DNA for the CDR3: TGTGCCAGCAGTTACTCGTTTCTTGGCTCCTACGAGCAGTACTTC. Its translation is CASSYSFLGSYEQYF. The V call is TRBV6-5, the J call TRBJ2-7; D remains ambiguous. V was shortened by 0 bases and J by 0 bases, with 9 bases between the two germline ends. The CDR3 runs to 15 residues. CDR1 and CDR2 from the germline V gene are MNHEY and SVGAGI.

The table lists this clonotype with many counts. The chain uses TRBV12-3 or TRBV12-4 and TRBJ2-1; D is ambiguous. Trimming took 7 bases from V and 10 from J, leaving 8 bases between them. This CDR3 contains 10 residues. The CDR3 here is CASKGNEQFF. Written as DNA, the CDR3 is TGTGCCAGCAAAGGGAACGAGCAGTTCTTC.

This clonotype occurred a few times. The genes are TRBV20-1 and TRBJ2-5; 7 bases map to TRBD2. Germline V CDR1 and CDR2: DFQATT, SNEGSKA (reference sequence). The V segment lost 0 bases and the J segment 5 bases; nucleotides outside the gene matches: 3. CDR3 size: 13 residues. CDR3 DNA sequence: TGCAGTGCTAGAGATGTCGGGAGGGAGACCCAGTACTTC. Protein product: CSARDVGRETQYF.

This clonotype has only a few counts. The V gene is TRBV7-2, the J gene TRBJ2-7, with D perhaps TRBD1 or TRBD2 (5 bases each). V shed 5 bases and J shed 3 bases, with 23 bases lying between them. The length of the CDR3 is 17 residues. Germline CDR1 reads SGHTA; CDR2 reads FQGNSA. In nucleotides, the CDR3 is TGTGCCAGCAGCCCTAACCCCGGGACCCTTTACGTCTACGAGCAGTACTTC. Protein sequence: CASSPNPGTLYVYEQYF.

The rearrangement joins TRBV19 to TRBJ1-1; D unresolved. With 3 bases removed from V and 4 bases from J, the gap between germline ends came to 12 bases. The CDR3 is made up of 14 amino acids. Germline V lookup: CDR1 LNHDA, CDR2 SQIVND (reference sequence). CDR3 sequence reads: CASSMGWRFTEAFF. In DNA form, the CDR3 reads TGTGCCAGTAGTATGGGGTGGAGGTTCACTGAAGCTTTCTTT. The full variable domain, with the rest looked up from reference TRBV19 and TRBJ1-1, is DGGITQSPKYLFRKEGQNVTLSCEQNLNHDAMYWYRQDPGQGLRLIYYSQIVNDFQKGDIAEGYSVSREKKESFPLTVTSAQKNPTAFYLCASSMGWRFTEAFFGQGTRLTVV.

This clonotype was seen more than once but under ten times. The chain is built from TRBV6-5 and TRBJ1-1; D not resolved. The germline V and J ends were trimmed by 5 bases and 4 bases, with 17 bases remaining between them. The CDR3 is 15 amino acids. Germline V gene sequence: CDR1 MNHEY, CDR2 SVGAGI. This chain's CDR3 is CASSPYPLTSTEAFF. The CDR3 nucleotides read TGTGCCAGCAGTCCTTACCCTCTGACGAGCACTGAAGCTTTCTTT.

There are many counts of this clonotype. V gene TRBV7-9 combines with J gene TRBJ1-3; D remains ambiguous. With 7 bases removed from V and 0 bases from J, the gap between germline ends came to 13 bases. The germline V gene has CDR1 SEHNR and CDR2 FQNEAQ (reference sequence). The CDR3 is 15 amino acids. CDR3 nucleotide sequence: TGTGCCAGCACAGGTCCCCGGAGCTCTGGAAACACCATATATTTT. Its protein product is CASTGPRSSGNTIYF.

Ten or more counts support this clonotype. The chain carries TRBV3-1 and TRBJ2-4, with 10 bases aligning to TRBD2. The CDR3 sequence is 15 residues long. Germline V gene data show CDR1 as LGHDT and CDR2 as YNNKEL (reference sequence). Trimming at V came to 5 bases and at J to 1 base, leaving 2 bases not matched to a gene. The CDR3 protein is CASSYSGRAKNIQYF. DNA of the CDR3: TGTGCCAGCAGCTATAGCGGGAGGGCCAAAAACATTCAGTACTTC. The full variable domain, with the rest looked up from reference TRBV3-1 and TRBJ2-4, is DTAVSQTPKYLVTQMGNDKSIKCEQNLGHDTMYWYKQDSKKFLKIMFSYNNKELIINETVPNRFSPKSPDKAHLNLHINSLELGDSAVYFCASSYSGRAKNIQYFGAGTRLSVL.

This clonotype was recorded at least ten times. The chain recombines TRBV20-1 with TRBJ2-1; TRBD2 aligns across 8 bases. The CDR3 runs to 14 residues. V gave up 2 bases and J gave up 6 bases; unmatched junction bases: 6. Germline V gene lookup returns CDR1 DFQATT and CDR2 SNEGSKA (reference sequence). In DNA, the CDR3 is TGCAGTGCTAGACAGCTAGCGGGCCTCAATGAGCAGTTCTTC. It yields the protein CSARQLAGLNEQFF.

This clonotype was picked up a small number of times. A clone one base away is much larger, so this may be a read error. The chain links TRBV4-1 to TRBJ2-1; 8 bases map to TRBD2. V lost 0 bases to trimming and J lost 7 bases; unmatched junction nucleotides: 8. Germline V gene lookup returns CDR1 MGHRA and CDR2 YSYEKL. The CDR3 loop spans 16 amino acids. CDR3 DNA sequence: TGCGCCAGCAGCCAAGACGTCGGGAGGGCCTGTAATGAGCAGTTCTTC. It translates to CASSQDVGRACNEQFF.

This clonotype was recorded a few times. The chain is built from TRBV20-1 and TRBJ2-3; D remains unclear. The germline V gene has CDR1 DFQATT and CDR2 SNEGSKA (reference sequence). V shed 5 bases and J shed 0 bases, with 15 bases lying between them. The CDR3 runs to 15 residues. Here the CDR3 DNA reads TGCAGTGCTCTTTCCAAGACGCAGAGCACAGATACGCAGTATTTT. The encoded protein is CSALSKTQSTDTQYF.

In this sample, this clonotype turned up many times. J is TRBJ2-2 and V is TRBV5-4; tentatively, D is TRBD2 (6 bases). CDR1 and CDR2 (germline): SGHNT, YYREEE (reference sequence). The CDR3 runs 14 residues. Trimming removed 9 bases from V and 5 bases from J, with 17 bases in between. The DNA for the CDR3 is TGTGCCACGACCCCGACTAGTTTAACCGGGGAGCTGTTTTTT. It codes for CATTPTSLTGELFF.

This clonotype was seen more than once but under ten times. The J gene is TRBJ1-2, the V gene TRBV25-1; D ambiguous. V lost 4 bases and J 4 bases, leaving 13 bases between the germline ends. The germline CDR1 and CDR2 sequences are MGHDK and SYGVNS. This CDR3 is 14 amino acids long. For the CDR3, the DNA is TGTGCCAGCAGTGCGGATCCGACTTTCTATGGCTACACCTTC. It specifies CASSADPTFYGYTF.

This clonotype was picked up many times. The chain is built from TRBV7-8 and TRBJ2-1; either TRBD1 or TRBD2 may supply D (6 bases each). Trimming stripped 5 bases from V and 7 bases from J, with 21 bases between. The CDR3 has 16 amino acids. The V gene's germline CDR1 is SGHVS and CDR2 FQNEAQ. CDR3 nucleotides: TGTGCCAGCAGCCCCCCGGGGCTTAGGGGGAGGAATGAGCAGTTCTTC. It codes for CASSPPGLRGRNEQFF.

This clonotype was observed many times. CDR3 sequence (DNA): TGCAGCGTCCGCACTCAGGAAAATCAGCCCCAGCATTTT. It is translated as CSVRTQENQPQHF. This chain uses TRBV29-1 with TRBJ1-5; the D is unclear. This CDR3 contains 13 residues. V lost 6 bases to trimming and J lost 4 bases, with 13 bases between them. CDR1 is SQVTM, CDR2 ANQGSEA, per germline.

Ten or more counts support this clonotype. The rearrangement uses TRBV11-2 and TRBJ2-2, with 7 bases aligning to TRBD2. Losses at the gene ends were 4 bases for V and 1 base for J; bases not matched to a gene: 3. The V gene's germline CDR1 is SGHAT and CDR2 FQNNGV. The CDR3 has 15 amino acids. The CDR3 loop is CASSSGLLNTGELFF. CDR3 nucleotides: TGTGCCAGCAGCTCGGGACTACTGAACACCGGGGAGCTGTTTTTT.

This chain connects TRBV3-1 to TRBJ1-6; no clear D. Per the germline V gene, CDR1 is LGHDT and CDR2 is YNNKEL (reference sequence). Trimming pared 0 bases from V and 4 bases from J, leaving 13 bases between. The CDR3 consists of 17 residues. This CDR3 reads CASSQESRNPYNSPLHF. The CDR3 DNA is TGTGCCAGCAGCCAAGAATCCCGAAACCCTTATAATTCACCCCTCCACTTT.

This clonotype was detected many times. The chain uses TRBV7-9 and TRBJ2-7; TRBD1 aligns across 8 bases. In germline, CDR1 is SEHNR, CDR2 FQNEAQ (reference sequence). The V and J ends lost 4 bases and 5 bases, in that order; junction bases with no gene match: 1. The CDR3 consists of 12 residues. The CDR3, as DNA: TGTGCCAGCAGCTGGGGACAGGACGAGCAGTACTTC. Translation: CASSWGQDEQYF. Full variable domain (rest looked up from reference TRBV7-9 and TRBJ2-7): DTGVSQNPRHKITKRGQNVTFRCDPISEHNRLYWYRQTLGQGPEFLTYFQNEAQLEKSRLLSDRFSAERPKGSFSTLEIQRTEQGDSAMYLCASSWGQDEQYFGPGTRLTVT.

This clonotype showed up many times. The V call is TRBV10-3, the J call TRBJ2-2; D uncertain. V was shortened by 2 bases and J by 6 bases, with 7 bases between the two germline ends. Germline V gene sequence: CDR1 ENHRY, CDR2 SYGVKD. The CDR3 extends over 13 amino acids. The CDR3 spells CAISEAIPGELFF. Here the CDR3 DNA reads TGTGCCATCAGTGAGGCGATCCCCGGGGAGCTGTTTTTT.

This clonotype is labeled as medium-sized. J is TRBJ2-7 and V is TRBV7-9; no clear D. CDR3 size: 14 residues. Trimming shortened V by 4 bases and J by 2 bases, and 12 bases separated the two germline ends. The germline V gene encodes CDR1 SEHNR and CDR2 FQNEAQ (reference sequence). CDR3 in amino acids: CASSSPTAAYEQYF. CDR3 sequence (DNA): TGTGCCAGCAGCTCCCCCACGGCAGCCTACGAGCAGTACTTC.

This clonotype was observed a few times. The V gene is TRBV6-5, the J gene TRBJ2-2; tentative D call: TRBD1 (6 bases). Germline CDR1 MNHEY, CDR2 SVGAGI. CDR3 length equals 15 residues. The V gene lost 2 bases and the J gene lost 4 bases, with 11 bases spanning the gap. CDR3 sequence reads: CASSYQATGTGELFF. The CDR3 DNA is TGTGCCAGCAGTTACCAAGCGACAGGCACCGGGGAGCTGTTTTTT.